A single T cell receptor beta chain is shown here with its context. This sample is drawn from a study of cytomegalovirus exposure and HLA in healthy donors. Germline V gene data show CDR1 as LNHDA and CDR2 as SQIVND (reference sequence). The CDR3 loop spans 14 amino acids. Trimming at V came to 2 bases and at J to 8 bases, leaving 5 bases not matched to a gene. In the PCR, 60 Vbeta and 13 Jbeta primers were used. Only in-frame clones appear in the TCRdb table, and some are missing; sequencing was by immunoSEQ multiplex PCR. This table holds roughly 180,000 clones, around four fifths found once. Sample: PBMCs. This sequence was found in a man under 40 in good health and CMV-seronegative. V and J are TRBV19 and TRBJ1-2, with 10 positions matching TRBD1. Here the CDR3 reads CASSIIGTGDGYTF. The CDR3, as DNA: TGTGCCAGTAGTATAATCGGGACAGGGGACGGCTACACCTTC.